This record concerns one T cell receptor beta chain sequence. This clone turned up a few times. The antigen it recognizes is unknown. No base qualities exist here, and no much larger clone lies one base off it. These data come from a study of cytomegalovirus exposure and HLA in healthy donors (dated by TCRdb to about 2017). For context, the study as a whole: An earlier analysis of some 600 of the donors reported 250 to 350 Gb of sequence data and around 120 million unique TCR beta sequences obtained from some 170 million T cells. To predict cytomegalovirus infection status, the study brought together high-throughput TCR immunosequencing, statistical association of individual TCRs with disease status, and machine learning. A later genetic analysis used genome-wide SNP genotypes for about 65% of the roughly 670 donors, treating that subset as a discovery cohort. All discovery cohort repertoires had been generated on a single sequencing platform. Across 300 to 500 genotyped donors of the cohort, an average of 235,054 unique TCR beta nucleotide sequences per donor were sequenced, and 15% to 20% of those sequences were non-productive. A separate validation cohort of 100 to 150 different subjects was used in addition to the 666-subject first cohort. The later analysis used no new phenotypic data to find candidate immune exposures, relying instead on TCR beta sequences and their occurrence across donors. To study patterns of TCR occurrence, a later analysis re-analyzed previously published TCR beta repertoires from just over 650 donors and added high-resolution HLA genotyping. Because of strong linkage in the cohort, 5 or 6 DR-DQ haplotypes were treated as single units for association and clustering. The number of typed donors differed by locus: about 620-640 for A, B, C, DRB1 and DQB1; some 540 for DQA1; fewer than 610 for DPA1; and around 450 for DPB1. An early release covering just under 650 HLA-typed donors comprised about 290 gigabases of sequencing data and around 80 million unique TCR sequences. To decide whether each TCR beta V gene segment behaved as functional or pseudogenic, an earlier analysis of fewer than 750 of the donors relied on high-throughput TCR beta sequencing. Donor age, sex, ethnicity and CMV serostatus were collected together with the repertoire data. Of the roughly 420 genotyped donors, roughly 80% were placed in the genetic ancestry cluster associated with self-reported Caucasian donors. HLA typing covered class I and class II loci at four-digit resolution. The study used immunosequencing to profile the T cell repertoires of about 670 subjects and linked those repertoires to cytomegalovirus serostatus. The study aimed to test whether signatures of past pathogen exposure could be identified by cataloging public T cell receptors.

The cohort comprised 710 or so healthy bone marrow donors. Cohort members were all nominally healthy when sampled, although unrecorded immune exposures were likely present. The donor was CMV seronegative and belonged to the group of over 300 seronegative cohort members. A peripheral blood sample was provided by each donor, and peripheral blood mononuclear cells were used for TCR beta sequencing. The Qiagen DNeasy Blood Extraction Kit was used to extract genomic DNA from the blood cell samples. The library was generated by the immunoSEQ multiplex PCR assay. A mixture of 60 forward primers for TCR Vbeta segments and 13 reverse primers for TCR Jbeta segments was used in the multiplex PCR. The CDR3 region of rearranged TCR beta genes was amplified from genomic DNA with a multiplex PCR assay. The Illumina HiSeq System was used to sequence the amplified TCR beta libraries as 87-base-pair reads. The source study handled its data this way. A later analysis counted some 74 million unique TCR beta chains across the 700 or so repertoires, and around 9.9 million of these chains were shared by at least two donors. A nearest-neighbor algorithm error-corrected the raw reads and collapsed the reads into unique sequences, merging closely related sequences to remove PCR and sequencing errors. To assign V, D and J gene segments, CDR3 sequences were aligned to IMGT reference sequences. For a sequence to be retained, at least a six-nucleotide match to both a V gene segment and a J gene segment was required. Rearrangements were called productive when the CDR3 lacked stop codons and stayed in frame with V and J; all others were non-productive. CDR3 was defined according to IMGT convention as the region running from the second conserved V-encoded cysteine to the conserved J-encoded phenylalanine. In an earlier analysis of more than 550 of the donors, sequences lacking an unambiguous match to a single V gene segment were excluded. In an earlier analysis of several hundred of the donors, V segments were called functional above 56.7% productive rearrangements and were called segregating when the between-donor standard deviation exceeded 5%. To diagnose cytomegalovirus status from the catalog of TCR beta chain sequences, a statistical classification framework was built. V and J gene assignment, in a later analysis, came from comparing TCR nucleotide sequences with IMGT/GENE-DB human TR gene sequences. The TCRdist pipeline was used in a later analysis to assign CDR3 sequences and most-parsimonious VDJ recombination scenarios. A later analysis defined each TCR beta chain by its CDR3 amino acid sequence plus V-gene family, and excluded reads lacking a unique V-gene family. In a later analysis, a few hundred highly shared, low-generation-probability nucleotide sequences were removed to address suspected cross-contamination and a sequencing artifact. For each public chain, a later analysis derived a clonal expansion index from normalized ranks of inferred template counts within each repertoire. In a later analysis, generation probabilities were computed with a VDJ recombination model fitted to out-of-frame rearrangements, and the resulting probabilities were checked against IGoR. Hypergeometric tests were used in a later analysis to score TCR-TCR, TCR-HLA and TCR-CMV co-occurrence, with a repertoire-size bias correction applied to the TCR pairs. False discovery rates were estimated in a later analysis by permuting HLA or CMV assignments 20 times. In a later analysis, co-occurring TCRs were grouped using DBSCAN, with TCRdist sequence similarity added in when clustering inside HLA-allele-positive subsets. Repertoires with fewer than 30,000 or more than 120,000 public chains were left out of co-occurrence clustering, as were about 5 repertoires with anomalous nucleotide sharing. TCRdb stores this immuneACCESS table with in-frame sequences only. Part of the clones is absent; in the studies checked, under half of the shortfall reflects unresolved V genes, and no reason is known for the rest. The DNA gave D and trimming, while V, J and clone size come from that table. The sample profile shows 65,000 to 85,000 clones; 80% to 90% of them were found once. Roughly 2% of the sample rests with the top ten.

The junction shows trimming of 6 bases on V and 5 bases on J, plus 13 bases between the germline ends. The CDR3 goes from the cysteine to the phenylalanine over 14 residues. CDR3 DNA is the only sequence kept; it has 42 bases, read in frame from the first base. CDR1 is given as MNHNY and CDR2 as SVGAGI, both from the germline V gene (reference sequence). General study outcomes and caveats: About 17 rarely observed V segments, including chromosome 9 orphons, were excluded from the earlier analysis of some 590 of the donors because counts were too low. In a later analysis, HLA-associated TCR beta chains were found to be more clonally expanded and to have lower generation probabilities than equally common non-associated chains. Only TCR beta chains were sequenced in this cohort, and the absence of alpha or paired-chain data limited detectable features. Linkage disequilibrium might explain the correlated functional status among segregating V segments, but an unknown experimental factor could not be ruled out. Presence/absence analyses assumed roughly uniform sequencing depth across donors, an assumption that may not hold. In a later analysis, most CMV-associated TCR beta chains were found to appear HLA-restricted, with HLA associations seemingly driven largely by CMV exposure. Because HLA typing was unavailable for some donors at each locus, only the typed subset was used in association tests. In vitro tests confirmed that three of the cytomegalovirus-associated TCR beta chains recognize cytomegalovirus antigens. The classifier was reported to diagnose cytomegalovirus status with high specificity and sensitivity in both the original cohort and the validation cohort. Across donors, most TCR sequences were observed very rarely, whereas some public TCRs were present in many individuals. Immune exposure information for the cohort was limited to CMV serostatus. In a later analysis, TCR association rates were found to vary across HLA loci, with the most associated TCRs seen for DRB1 alleles and the fewest for HLA-C alleles. A later analysis associated roughly 17,000 TCR beta sequences with specific HLA alleles at a false discovery rate of 0.05. A further reported finding was that TCR beta sequences accurately predicted the HLA-A and HLA-B alleles for most subjects in the first cohort. Because the 87-base-pair reads could not distinguish some IMGT-functional V segments, including TRBV6-2 and TRBV6-3, those segments were excluded. According to a later analysis, parvovirus B19, influenza, CMV and Epstein-Barr virus appeared linked to several top co-occurrence clusters. A group of highly shared sequence variants was considered likely to be a technical artifact of the sequencing pipeline. V-gene and J-gene trimming of TCR beta chains was associated with a missense DCLRE1C variant in a later genetic analysis, and the association was replicated in an independent cohort. When HLA alleles, especially DR and DQ, strongly co-occurred, TCR associations were difficult to assign to individual alleles. Broadly in line with IMGT annotations, most TCR beta V segments showed up in productive rearrangements about 87% or about 30% of the time in an earlier analysis of 450 to 600 of the donors. In the study, about 150 TCR beta chains were listed as associated with cytomegalovirus. The authors suggested that the approach could potentially be generalized to other disease states and immunological phenotypes. A later genetic analysis reported fewer N-insertions in productive TCRs among donors in an Asian-associated ancestry cluster than the roughly 700-donor mean.

This chain is built from TRBV6-6 and TRBJ1-4; there is no confident call for the D gene. This clonotype originated in a woman under 40 in good health and CMV-seronegative. Sequencing was carried out using PBMCs. Here the CDR3 is given as CASSLTRANEKLFF. The bases read TGTGCCAGCAGCCTAACTAGGGCAAATGAAAAACTGTTTTTT.